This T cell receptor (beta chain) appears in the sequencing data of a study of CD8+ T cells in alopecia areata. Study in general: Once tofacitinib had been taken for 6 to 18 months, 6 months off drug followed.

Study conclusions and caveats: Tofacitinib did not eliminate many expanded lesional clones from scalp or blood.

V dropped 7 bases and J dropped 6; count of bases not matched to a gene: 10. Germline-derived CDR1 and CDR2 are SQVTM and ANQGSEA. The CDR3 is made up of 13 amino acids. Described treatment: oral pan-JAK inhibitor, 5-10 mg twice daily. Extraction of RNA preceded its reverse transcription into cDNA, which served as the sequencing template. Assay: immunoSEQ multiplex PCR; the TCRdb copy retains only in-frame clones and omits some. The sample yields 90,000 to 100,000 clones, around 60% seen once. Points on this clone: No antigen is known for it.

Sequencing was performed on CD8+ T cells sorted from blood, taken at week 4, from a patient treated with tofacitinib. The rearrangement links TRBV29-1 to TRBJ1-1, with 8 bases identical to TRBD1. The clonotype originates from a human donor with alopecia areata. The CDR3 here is CSEIGQGAPEAFF. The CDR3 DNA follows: TGCAGCGAAATTGGACAGGGTGCCCCTGAAGCTTTCTTT.